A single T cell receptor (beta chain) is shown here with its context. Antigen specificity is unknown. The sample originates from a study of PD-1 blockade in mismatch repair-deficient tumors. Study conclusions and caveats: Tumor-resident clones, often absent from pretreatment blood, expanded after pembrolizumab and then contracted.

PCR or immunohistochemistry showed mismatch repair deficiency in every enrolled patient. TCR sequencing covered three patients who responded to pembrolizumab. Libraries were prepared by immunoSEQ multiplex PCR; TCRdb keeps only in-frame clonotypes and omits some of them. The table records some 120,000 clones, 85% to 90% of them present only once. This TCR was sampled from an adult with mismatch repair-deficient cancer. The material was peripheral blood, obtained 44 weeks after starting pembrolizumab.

CDR3 in amino acids: CASSPRVKGEKLFF. CDR3 bases: TGTGCCAGCAGTCCCAGGGTTAAGGGAGAAAAACTGTTTTTT. This chain joins TRBV27 and TRBJ1-4; maybe TRBD1 (5 bases). Germline-derived CDR1 and CDR2 are MNHEY and SMNVEV (reference sequence). The length of the CDR3 is 14 residues. Trimming took off 5 bases at V and 8 bases at J, with 15 bases between the two ends.